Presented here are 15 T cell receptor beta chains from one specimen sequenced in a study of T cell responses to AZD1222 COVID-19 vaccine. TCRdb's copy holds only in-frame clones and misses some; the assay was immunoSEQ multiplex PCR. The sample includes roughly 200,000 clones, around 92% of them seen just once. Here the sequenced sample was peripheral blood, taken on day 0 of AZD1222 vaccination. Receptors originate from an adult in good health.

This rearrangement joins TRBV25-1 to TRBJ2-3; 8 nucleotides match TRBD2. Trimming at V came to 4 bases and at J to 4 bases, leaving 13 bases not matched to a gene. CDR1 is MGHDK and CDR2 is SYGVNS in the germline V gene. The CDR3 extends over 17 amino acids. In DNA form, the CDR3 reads TGTGCCAGCAGTGGGGCCTGGGTACGGGGGGGTTCAGATACGCAGTATTTT. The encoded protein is CASSGAWVRGGSDTQYF.

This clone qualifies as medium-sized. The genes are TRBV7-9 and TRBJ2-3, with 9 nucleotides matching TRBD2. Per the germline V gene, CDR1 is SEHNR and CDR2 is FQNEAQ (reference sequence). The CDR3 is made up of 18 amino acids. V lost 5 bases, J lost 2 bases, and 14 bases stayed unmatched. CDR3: CASSPPRGAGGHTDTQYF. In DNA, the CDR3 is TGTGCCAGCAGCCCCCCTCGGGGAGCGGGGGGCCACACAGATACGCAGTATTTT.

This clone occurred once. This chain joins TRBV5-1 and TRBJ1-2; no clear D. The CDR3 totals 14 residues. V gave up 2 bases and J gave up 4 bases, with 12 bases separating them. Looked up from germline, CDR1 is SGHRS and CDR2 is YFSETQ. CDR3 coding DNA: TGCGCCAGCAGCTTCGGAGGTCGGGTCTATGGCTACACCTTC. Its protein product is CASSFGGRVYGYTF.

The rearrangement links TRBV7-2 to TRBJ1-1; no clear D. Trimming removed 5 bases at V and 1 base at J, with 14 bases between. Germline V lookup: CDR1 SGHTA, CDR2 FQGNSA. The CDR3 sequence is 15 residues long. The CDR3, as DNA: TGTGCCAGCAGCCCTCCCTGGGTCTCGAACACTGAAGCTTTCTTT. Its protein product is CASSPPWVSNTEAFF.

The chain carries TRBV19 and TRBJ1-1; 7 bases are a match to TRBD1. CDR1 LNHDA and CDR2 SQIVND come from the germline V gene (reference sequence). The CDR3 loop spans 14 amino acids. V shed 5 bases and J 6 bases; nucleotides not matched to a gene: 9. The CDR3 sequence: CASSLTGPGAEAFF. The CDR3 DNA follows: TGTGCCAGTAGTCTGACAGGGCCAGGGGCTGAAGCTTTCTTT.

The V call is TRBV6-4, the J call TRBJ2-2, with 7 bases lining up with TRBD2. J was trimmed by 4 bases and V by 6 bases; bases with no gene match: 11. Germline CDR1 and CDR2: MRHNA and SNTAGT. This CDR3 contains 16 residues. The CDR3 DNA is TGTGCCAGCAGCGACAGAATAGGGGAGGGCACCGGGGAGCTGTTTTTT. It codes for CASSDRIGEGTGELFF.

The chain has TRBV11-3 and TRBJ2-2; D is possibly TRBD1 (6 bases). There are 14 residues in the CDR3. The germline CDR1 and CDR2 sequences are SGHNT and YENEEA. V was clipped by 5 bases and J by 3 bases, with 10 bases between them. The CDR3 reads CASSLEGDTGELFF. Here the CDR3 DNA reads TGTGCCAGCAGCCTCGAGGGGGACACCGGGGAGCTGTTTTTT.

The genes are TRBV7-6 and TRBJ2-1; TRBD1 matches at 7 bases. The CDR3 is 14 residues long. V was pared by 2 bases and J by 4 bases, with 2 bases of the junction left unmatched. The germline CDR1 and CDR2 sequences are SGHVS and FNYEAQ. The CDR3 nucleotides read TGTGCCAGCAGCTTAACGGGACAGTACAATGAGCAGTTCTTC. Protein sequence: CASSLTGQYNEQFF.

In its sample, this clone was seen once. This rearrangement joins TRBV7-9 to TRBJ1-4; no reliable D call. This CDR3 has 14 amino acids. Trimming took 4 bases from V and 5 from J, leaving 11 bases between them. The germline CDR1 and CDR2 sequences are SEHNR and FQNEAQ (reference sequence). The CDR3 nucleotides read TGTGCCAGCAGCTCTCCCGGCGGAAATGAAAAACTGTTTTTT. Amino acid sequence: CASSSPGGNEKLFF.

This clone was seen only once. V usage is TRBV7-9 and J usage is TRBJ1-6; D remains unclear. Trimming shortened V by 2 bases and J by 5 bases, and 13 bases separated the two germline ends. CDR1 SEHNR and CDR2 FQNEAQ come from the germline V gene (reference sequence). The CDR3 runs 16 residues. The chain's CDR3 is CASSLIGGRDNSPLHF. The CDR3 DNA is TGTGCCAGCAGCTTAATCGGAGGGCGAGATAATTCACCCCTCCACTTT.

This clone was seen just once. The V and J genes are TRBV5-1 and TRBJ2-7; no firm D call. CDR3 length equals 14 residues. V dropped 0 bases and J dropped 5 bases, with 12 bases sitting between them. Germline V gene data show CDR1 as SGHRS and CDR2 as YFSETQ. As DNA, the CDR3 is TGCGCCAGCAGCTTGGGCTTGGGGTTGAACGAGCAGTACTTC. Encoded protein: CASSLGLGLNEQYF.

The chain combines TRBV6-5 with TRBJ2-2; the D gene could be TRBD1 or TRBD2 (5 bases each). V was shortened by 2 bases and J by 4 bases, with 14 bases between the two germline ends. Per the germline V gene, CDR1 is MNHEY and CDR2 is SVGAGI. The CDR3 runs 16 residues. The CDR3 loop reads CASSYEQGTRTGELFF. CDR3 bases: TGTGCCAGCAGTTACGAGCAAGGGACCCGCACCGGGGAGCTGTTTTTT.

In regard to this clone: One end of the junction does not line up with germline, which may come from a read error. The chain's CDR3 is CASGPGQGNHGYTF. The CDR3 DNA is TGTGCCAGCGGTCCGGGACAGGGTAACCATGGCTACACCTTC. V gene TRBV9 combines with J gene TRBJ1-2, with 9 nucleotides matching TRBD1. In germline, CDR1 is SGDLS, CDR2 YYNGEE. The CDR3 is made up of 14 amino acids.

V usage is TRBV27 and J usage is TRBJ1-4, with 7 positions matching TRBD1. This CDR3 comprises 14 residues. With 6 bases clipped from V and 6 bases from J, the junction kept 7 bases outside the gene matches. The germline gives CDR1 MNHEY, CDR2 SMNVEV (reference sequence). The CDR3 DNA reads TGTGCCAGCAGAAACAGGGGTGTAGATGAAAAACTGTTTTTT. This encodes CASRNRGVDEKLFF.

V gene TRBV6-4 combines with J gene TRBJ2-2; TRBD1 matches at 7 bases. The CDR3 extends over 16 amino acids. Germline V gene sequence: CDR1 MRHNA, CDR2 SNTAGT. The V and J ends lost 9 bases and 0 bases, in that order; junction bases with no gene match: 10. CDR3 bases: TGTGCCAGGGATAGAGGCAGGGGGTCGAACACCGGGGAGCTGTTTTTT. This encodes CARDRGRGSNTGELFF.